The 17 T cell receptor beta chains listed next were all sequenced from one sample in a study of regulatory T cells in long-lasting Graves disease. TCR beta libraries were built with iRepertoire HTBI primers and Arm-PCR of CDR3 regions. TCRdb re-called the multiplex PCR reads through MiXCR, storing one row per CDR3 protein. The sample consists of some 220,000 distinct CDR3 sequences, approximately 19% of them appearing once. Time point meaning: newly diagnosed GD, antithyroid drugs for less than 3 months. The TCR library was made from RNA that had been extracted from PBMCs in TRIzol. These data were also reused for a study on T cells in Graves' hyperthyroidism and ophthalmopathy.

The specimen comprised peripheral blood mononuclear cells (PBMCs), sampled at new diagnosis, from a patient treated with antithyroid drugs. The receptors were sampled from a woman in her twenties or thirties with Graves disease.

In regard to this clonotype: This could be a read error, since a much larger clone is one nucleotide away. The rearrangement uses TRBV6-6 and TRBJ1-1, with TRBD1 as a possible D gene (6 bases). This CDR3 has 15 amino acids. The germline CDR1 and CDR2 sequences are MNHNY and SVGAGI (reference sequence). CDR3 residues: CASNYSRGRGTEAFF. The CDR3 DNA is TGTGCCAGCAATTACTCGCGGGGGAGGGGGACTGAAGCTTTCTTT.

Concerning this clonotype: A far larger clone is off by one base, so a read error is likely. The chain combines TRBV11-1 with TRBJ2-3; 9 bases agree with TRBD1. Germline loops: CDR1 SGHAT, CDR2 FQDESV (reference sequence). This CDR3 comprises 18 residues. CDR3 sequence reads: CANSATYPGTGSTDTQYF. Here the CDR3 DNA reads TGTGCCAACAGCGCAACATATCCCGGGACAGGGTCCACAGATACGCAGTATTTT.

In its sample, this clonotype was seen many times. CDR3 in amino acids: CASSEAYTAEKLFF. DNA for the CDR3: TGTGCCAGCAGTGAAGCGTATACAGCCGAAAAACTGTTTTTT. The gene calls are TRBV2 and TRBJ1-4; D is unclear. V was trimmed by 0 bases and J by 8 bases, leaving 10 bases between them. Germline V gene data show CDR1 as SNHLY and CDR2 as FYNNEI. This CDR3 has 14 amino acids.

This clonotype has a count of ten or more. The CDR3 DNA is TGTGCCAGCACTGGACTGAGCGGTCCAGATACGCAGTATTTT. Translated: CASTGLSGPDTQYF. This chain connects TRBV2 to TRBJ2-3, with D tentatively TRBD2 (5 bases). This CDR3 has 14 amino acids. Germline lookup yields CDR1 SNHLY and CDR2 FYNNEI. V dropped 7 bases and J dropped 4 bases, with 15 bases sitting between them.

The table lists this clonotype with a count of one. V gene TRBV28 combines with J gene TRBJ2-3, with 13 nucleotides matching TRBD2. Trimming took 4 bases from V and 6 from J; bases not matched to a gene: 7. This CDR3 has 16 residues. CDR1 is MDHEN, CDR2 SYDVKM, per germline. The DNA for the CDR3 is TGTGCCAGCAGTTCCGGGACTAGCGGGATGAAGGATACGCAGTATTTT. It codes for CASSSGTSGMKDTQYF.

This clonotype has only a few counts. This rearrangement joins TRBV20-1 to TRBJ2-5; a weak D match, TRBD2 (6 bases). Germline V gives CDR1 DFQATT, CDR2 SNEGSKA (reference sequence). This CDR3 contains 13 residues. V was clipped by 6 bases and J by 4 bases, with 15 bases between them. The CDR3: CSAPGGPGETQYF. The CDR3 nucleotides read TGCAGTGCGCCTGGAGGGCCAGGAGAGACCCAGTACTTC.

Ten or more counts support this clonotype. The V call is TRBV27, the J call TRBJ1-5; D is possibly TRBD1 (6 bases). The CDR3 is 14 amino acids. Deletions cut 4 bases from V and 4 bases from J, with 11 bases between. Germline loops: CDR1 MNHEY, CDR2 SMNVEV (reference sequence). The CDR3, as DNA: TGTGCCAGCAGTTCTCATAGGGGGAATCAGCCCCAGCATTTT. Its protein is CASSSHRGNQPQHF.

The chain is built from TRBV20-1 and TRBJ2-1; 10 bases fit TRBD2. J gave up 7 bases and V 6 bases, and 9 bases lay outside the gene matches. CDR3 size: 14 residues. CDR1 and CDR2 (germline): DFQATT, SNEGSKA (reference sequence). CDR3 protein: CSATGTSVRNEQFF. CDR3 nucleotide sequence: TGCAGTGCCACCGGGACTAGCGTTAGGAATGAGCAGTTCTTC.

This clonotype was recorded at least ten times. The V gene is TRBV20-1, the J gene TRBJ1-4, with D unresolved. Between the trimmed V and J ends, which lost 7 bases and 3 bases, there was a span of 9 bases. Germline CDR1 DFQATT, CDR2 SNEGSKA (reference sequence). The CDR3 spans 12 residues. This CDR3 is CSVEVANEKLFF. The DNA of the CDR3 is TGCAGTGTAGAGGTGGCTAATGAAAAACTGTTTTTT.

Ten or more counts support this clonotype. The CDR3 sequence: CASSVGALGPAPEYEQYF. As DNA, the CDR3 is TGTGCCAGCAGCGTAGGAGCATTGGGACCAGCTCCTGAATACGAGCAGTACTTC. The chain links TRBV9 to TRBJ2-7; D possibly uses TRBD1 or TRBD2 (5 bases each). This CDR3 spans 18 amino acids. V was trimmed by 0 bases and J by 4 bases, leaving 23 bases between them. Germline values: CDR1 SGDLS, CDR2 YYNGEE.

On this clonotype itself: Germline and junction disagree at one end, which may indicate a read error. The chain recombines TRBV29-1 with TRBJ2-3, with 8 bases identical to TRBD2. The CDR3 consists of 14 residues. Germline V lookup: CDR1 SQVTM, CDR2 ANQGSEA. CDR3 sequence: CSVDRGGPTDTQYF. The CDR3 coding sequence is TGCAGTGTTGATCGGGGGGGCCCAACAGATACGCAGTATTTT.

This clonotype was observed at least ten times. The gene calls are TRBV7-2 and TRBJ1-4, with D perhaps TRBD1 (5 bases). This CDR3 spans 12 amino acids. Germline lookup yields CDR1 SGHTA and CDR2 FQGNSA. The V end was cut by 6 bases, the J end by 7 bases, with 9 bases between. The chain's CDR3 is CASSWGTEKLFF. CDR3 DNA sequence: TGTGCCAGCAGTTGGGGCACTGAAAAACTGTTTTTT. The full variable domain, with the rest looked up from reference TRBV7-2 and TRBJ1-4, is GAGVSQSPSNKVTEKGKDVELRCDPISGHTALYWYRQSLGQGLEFLIYFQGNSAPDKSGLPSDRFSAERTGGSVSTLTIQRTQQEDSAVYLCASSWGTEKLFFGSGTQLSVL.

The V and J genes are TRBV2 and TRBJ2-3, with D perhaps TRBD2 (6 bases). Germline-derived CDR1 and CDR2 are SNHLY and FYNNEI. Trimming took off 7 bases at V and 8 bases at J, with 19 bases between the two ends. The length of the CDR3 is 14 residues. CDR3 amino acids: CASNLASGIGTQYF. The CDR3, as DNA: TGTGCCAGCAATCTAGCGTCAGGAATTGGTACGCAGTATTTT.

This clonotype was recorded at least ten times. The genes are TRBV3-1 and TRBJ1-5; the D gene is possibly TRBD1 (6 bases). The CDR3 has 13 residues. V gave up 6 bases and J gave up 4 bases, with 10 bases separating them. Germline CDR1 reads LGHDT; CDR2 reads YNNKEL (reference sequence). The CDR3: CASSSRGNQPQHF. The CDR3 bases are TGTGCCAGCAGTTCGAGGGGGAATCAGCCCCAGCATTTT.

This clonotype was seen only a few times. This clone may be a read error of a much larger clone one base away. The chain carries TRBV7-3 and TRBJ2-7, with 8 bases identical to TRBD1. The CDR3 is 13 residues long. With V trimmed by 5 bases and J by 3 bases, 3 bases remained unmatched. Looked up from germline, CDR1 is SGHTA and CDR2 is FQGTGA. The CDR3 DNA is TGTGCCAGCAGCCACGGACAGGGCTACGAGCAGTACTTC. This codes for CASSHGQGYEQYF.

This clonotype was seen at least ten times. This chain links TRBV12-3 or TRBV12-4 with TRBJ1-2, with D possibly being TRBD1 (5 bases). The CDR3 totals 13 residues. The germline V and J ends were trimmed by 6 bases and 2 bases, with 10 bases remaining between them. The CDR3 loop is CASSQGQNYGYTF. The CDR3 DNA reads TGTGCCAGCAGCCAAGGACAAAACTATGGCTACACCTTC.

This chain connects TRBV5-6 to TRBJ2-7; a weak D match, TRBD2 (5 bases). Trimming pared 2 bases from V and 2 bases from J, leaving 11 bases between. This CDR3 contains 14 residues. CDR1 SGHDT and CDR2 YYEEEE come from the germline V gene. The DNA for the CDR3 is TGTGCCAGCAGCTTTTGGACTTACACCTACGAGCAGTACTTC. It encodes CASSFWTYTYEQYF.